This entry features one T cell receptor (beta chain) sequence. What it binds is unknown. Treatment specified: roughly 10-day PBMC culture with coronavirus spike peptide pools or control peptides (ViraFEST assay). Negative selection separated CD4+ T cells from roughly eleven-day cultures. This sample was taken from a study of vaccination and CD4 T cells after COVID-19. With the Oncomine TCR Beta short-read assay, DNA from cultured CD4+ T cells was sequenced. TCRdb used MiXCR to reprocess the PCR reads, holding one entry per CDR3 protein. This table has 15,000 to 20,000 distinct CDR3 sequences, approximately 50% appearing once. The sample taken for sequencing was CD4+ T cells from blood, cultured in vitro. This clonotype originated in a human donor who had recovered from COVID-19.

The CDR3 DNA sequence: TGCAGTGCTAGTCTGAGCGGGAGGCCCGGGGAGACCCAGTACTTC. Translation gives CSASLSGRPGETQYF. The chain carries TRBV20-1 and TRBJ2-5; 9 bases are a match to TRBD2. CDR1 is DFQATT, CDR2 SNEGSKA, per germline (reference sequence). This CDR3 is 15 amino acids long. The V gene end was trimmed by 3 bases and the J gene end by 5 bases; junction bases not matched to a gene: 10.